The rows below give T cell receptor beta chains drawn from one sample of a study of cytomegalovirus exposure and HLA in healthy donors. Profiling relied on immunoSEQ multiplex PCR, and the TCRdb table lists in-frame clones only, not all of them. The sample has 150,000 or so clones, 84% seen once; the top ten hold approximately 6.5%. Sequenced input: PBMCs. These receptors came from a man in his fifties or sixties in good health and CMV-seropositive. Each CDR3 is given with its conserved first and last residue. A D gene is named only where the DNA matches it firmly. Only some rows state a clone size, as once, few, many or a class for expanded clones.

abundance	v_gene	j_gene	d_gene	CDR3nt	CDR3aa
-	TRBV27	TRBJ2-3	TRBD2	TGTGCCAGCAGTTTAGTCGGGGGGGCCGGAGATACGCAGTATTTT	CASSLVGGAGDTQYF
few	TRBV7-8	TRBJ1-5	TRBD1	TGTGCCAGCAGCTTAGGGGACAGGGGTGTCAATCAGCCCCAGCATTTT	CASSLGDRGVNQPQHF
-	TRBV27	TRBJ2-3	-	TGTGCCAGCAGCTCCAGGGGATCTAGCACAGATACGCAGTATTTT	CASSSRGSSTDTQYF
-	TRBV6-5	TRBJ2-1	TRBD2	TGTGCCAGCAGTCCCTTAGCGGGGGAGAACAATGAGCAGTTCTTC	CASSPLAGENNEQFF
-	TRBV5-1	TRBJ1-3	-	TGCGCCAGCAGCTCCGGAGGGGTTGGAAACACCATATATTTT	CASSSGGVGNTIYF
once	TRBV5-6	TRBJ1-5	TRBD1	TGTGCCAGCAGCAACGGACAGGGACACCAGCCCCAGCATTTT	CASSNGQGHQPQHF
few	TRBV6-5	TRBJ2-7	TRBD1	TGTGCCAGCAGAGGGACAGCCCGCGAGCAGTACTTC	CASRGTAREQYF
-	TRBV5-1	TRBJ2-2	-	TGCGCCAGCAGCTTGGGGTCAGCGAACACCGGGGAGCTGTTTTTT	CASSLGSANTGELFF
-	TRBV7-9	TRBJ2-2	TRBD1	TGTGCCAGCAGCGTGTATTCCGGGACAGGGGTCCGGGAGCTGTTTTTT	CASSVYSGTGVRELFF
-	TRBV6-1	TRBJ2-5	-	TGTGCCAGCAGTGAGAGTCAAAGTGGGACCCAGTACTTC	CASSESQSGTQYF
-	TRBV6-5	TRBJ1-6	-	TGTGCCAGCACTCCCGGACAATTCGGTTCACCCCTCCACTTT	CASTPGQFGSPLHF
-	TRBV29-1	TRBJ2-7	TRBD1	TGCAGCGTTGTGGTTGGGGGACAGGGGGCTTCCTACGAGCAGTACTTC	CSVVVGGQGASYEQYF
-	TRBV27	TRBJ1-2	TRBD1	TGTGCCAGCAGTTTCCGGGACAGGGGTGTCTACACCTTC	CASSFRDRGVYTF
-	TRBV11-2	TRBJ2-5	-	TGTGCCAGCAGCTTAGTCCCCCTTTCACGGGTAGAGACCCAGTACTTC	CASSLVPLSRVETQYF
few	TRBV7-8	TRBJ2-3	TRBD2	TGTGCCAGCAGCTTAGGTCTTGCCGCGGGGGGGCCGGGAGATACGCAGTATTTT	CASSLGLAAGGPGDTQYF
-	TRBV6-5	TRBJ1-5	TRBD1	TGTGCCAGCAGTAGAATGGGACAGAGCAATCAGCCCCAGCATTTT	CASSRMGQSNQPQHF
-	TRBV11-2	TRBJ1-6	TRBD1	TGTGCCAGCAGCTCCCGGGACAGCAATTCACCCCTCCACTTT	CASSSRDSNSPLHF
-	TRBV11-3	TRBJ2-1	TRBD2	TGTGCCAGCAGCTTAAGACTAGCGGGTCGGAATGAGCAGTTCTTC	CASSLRLAGRNEQFF
once	TRBV6-6	TRBJ2-2	-	TGTGCCAGCAGCCTCGGGGAGCTGTTTTTT	CASSLGELFF
-	TRBV30	TRBJ2-3	TRBD2	TGTGCCGGATACTACACTAGCGGGAGTGATACGCAGTATTTT	CAGYYTSGSDTQYF
few	TRBV5-4	TRBJ2-7	TRBD2	TGTGCCAGCAGCCGGGGGGAAACCTACGAGCAGTACTTC	CASSRGETYEQYF
-	TRBV9	TRBJ2-5	TRBD1	TGTGCCAGCAGCGTCGGGACAGGGAGGGAGACCCAGTACTTC	CASSVGTGRETQYF
once	TRBV7-7	TRBJ2-2	TRBD1	TGTGCCAGCAGCCCACGGACAGGGCCCGGGGAGCTGTTTTTT	CASSPRTGPGELFF
-	TRBV18	TRBJ2-1	-	TGTGCCAGCTCACCCAACGAGGCTAGCGCCTACAATGAGCAGTTCTTC	CASSPNEASAYNEQFF
-	TRBV7-9	TRBJ2-7	-	TGTTCCAGCAGCCCCAGCGGCTACGAGCAGTACTTC	CSSSPSGYEQYF
-	TRBV28	TRBJ1-2	-	TGTGCCAGCAGTTCTACCTTAAACTATGGCTACACCTTC	CASSSTLNYGYTF
-	TRBV29-1	TRBJ2-4	-	TGCAGCGTGACAGTAGTCAAAAACATTCAGTACTTC	CSVTVVKNIQYF
-	TRBV11-2	TRBJ2-4	-	TGTGCCAGCAGCTTAGATCGGTTGAAAAACATTCAGTACTTC	CASSLDRLKNIQYF
-	TRBV20-1	TRBJ1-2	TRBD1	TGCAGTGCGCCGGACAGGGGAACCTACACCTTC	CSAPDRGTYTF
-	TRBV5-6	TRBJ2-1	TRBD2	TGTGCCAGCAGCTTGGGGACTAGCGGCTACAATGAGCAGTTCTTC	CASSLGTSGYNEQFF
-	TRBV5-4	TRBJ2-1	-	TGTGCCAGCAGCTTGATCGGAGAACGGCAGTTCTTC	CASSLIGERQFF
-	TRBV6-5	TRBJ2-3	-	TGTGCCAGCAGTTACGGGTCACAGGGATACACAGATACGCAGTATTTT	CASSYGSQGYTDTQYF
-	TRBV5-3	TRBJ2-3	TRBD2	TGTGCCAGAAGCTTGGAGCGGGAGCGCACAGATACGCAGTATTTT	CARSLERERTDTQYF